The sample holds one count of the clone carrying this T cell receptor (beta chain). The source of the sample is a study of blood T cell repertoires in COVID-19. Turning to the study itself: Acute-phase and convalescent COVID-19 samples originated in the United States, Italy and Spain. T cells, B-cell-depleted T cells, or PBMCs provided the cDNA or gDNA that served as material.

Enrolled during active infection, Seattle patients were then followed longitudinally. CDR1 is MDHEN and CDR2 is SYDVKM in the germline V gene. There are 15 residues in the CDR3. V was clipped by 4 bases and J by 8 bases, with 17 bases between them. TCRdb's table, derived via immunoSEQ multiplex PCR, lists solely in-frame clones and lacks some. The data contain about 160,000 clones, approximately 85% of them seen just once; the ten biggest clones take up approximately 7.7%. The chain couples TRBV28 to TRBJ1-4; D ambiguous. Input material: peripheral blood. The sequence was collected from a woman aged 60-75 years with COVID-19, enrolled during active disease. In DNA, the CDR3 is TGTGCCAGCAGTTCACCGTCCAGGCCTCCCGAAAAACTGTTTTTT. Its translation: CASSSPSRPPEKLFF.